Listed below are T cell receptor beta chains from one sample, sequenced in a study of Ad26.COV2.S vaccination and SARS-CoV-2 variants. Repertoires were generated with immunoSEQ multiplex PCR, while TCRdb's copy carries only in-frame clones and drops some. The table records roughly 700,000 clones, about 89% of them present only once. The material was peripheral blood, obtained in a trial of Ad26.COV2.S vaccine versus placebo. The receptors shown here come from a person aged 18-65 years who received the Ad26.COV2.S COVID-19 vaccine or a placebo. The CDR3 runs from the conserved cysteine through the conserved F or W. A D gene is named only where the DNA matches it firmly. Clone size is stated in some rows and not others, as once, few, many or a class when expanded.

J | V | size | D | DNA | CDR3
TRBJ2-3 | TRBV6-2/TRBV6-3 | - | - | TGTGCCAGCAGTTACTCGAAGCGGGCAGATACGCAGTATTTT | CASSYSKRADTQYF
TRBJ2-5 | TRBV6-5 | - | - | TGTGCCAGCAGTTCACGAAAGGACGCACCGATCTTGGCCCAGTACTTC | CASSSRKDAPILAQYF
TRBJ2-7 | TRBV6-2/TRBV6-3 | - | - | TGTGCCAGCAGCCCTGTACTCCCTTCCTATTCCTACGAGCAGTACTTC | CASSPVLPSYSYEQYF
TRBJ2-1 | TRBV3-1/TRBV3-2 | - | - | TGTGCCAGCAGCCAGAATACAGGGAATGAGCAGTTCTTC | CASSQNTGNEQFF
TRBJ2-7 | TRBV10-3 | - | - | TGTGCCATCAGTGAGGGGACGTCCTCCTACGAGCAGTACTTC | CAISEGTSSYEQYF
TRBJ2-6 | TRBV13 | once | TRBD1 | TGTGCCAGCTTGGCAGGGGGCCCCTCTGGGGCCAACGTCCTGACTTTC | CASLAGGPSGANVLTF
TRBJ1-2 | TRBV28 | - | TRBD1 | TGTGCCAGCATTAACAGGGGTGCCTATGGCTACACCTTC | CASINRGAYGYTF
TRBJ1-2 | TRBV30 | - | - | TGTGCCTGGAGTCTCCGGCGATCTGGCTACACCTTC | CAWSLRRSGYTF
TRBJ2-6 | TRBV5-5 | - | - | TGTGCCAGCAGCTTGCGCGTCCCGGGACTGGACTCTGGGGCCAACGTCCTGACTTTC | CASSLRVPGLDSGANVLTF
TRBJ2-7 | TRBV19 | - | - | TGTGCCAGTAGTATAGTGGTTGGCTCCTACGAGCAGTACTTC | CASSIVVGSYEQYF
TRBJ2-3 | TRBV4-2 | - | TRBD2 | TGTGCCAGCAGCCAAGATCGCCTAGCGGGAGCCTTCACAGATACGCAGTATTTT | CASSQDRLAGAFTDTQYF
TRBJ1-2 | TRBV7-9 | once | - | TGTGCCAGCAGCTTAGCTGGGATAGGGGTCTATGGCTACACCTTC | CASSLAGIGVYGYTF
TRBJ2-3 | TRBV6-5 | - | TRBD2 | TGTGCCAGCAGGAGTGGGGCGGGAGGGGGAGATACGCAGTATTTT | CASRSGAGGGDTQYF
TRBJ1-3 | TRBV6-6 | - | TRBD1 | TGTGCCAGCAGTCGATTATCGACGCGGACAGGGGGTCCGTCTGGAAACACCATATATTTT | CASSRLSTRTGGPSGNTIYF
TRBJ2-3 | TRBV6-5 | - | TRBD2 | TGTGCCAGCGGACTAGCGGGGGGACTCCCAGATACGCAGTATTTT | CASGLAGGLPDTQYF
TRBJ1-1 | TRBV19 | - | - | TGTGCCAGTAGTATTGGTGGCGAGGGGAACACTGAAGCTTTCTTT | CASSIGGEGNTEAFF
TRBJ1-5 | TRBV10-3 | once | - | TGTGCCATCAGTGAGTCGACGTTCAGTCAGCCCCAGCATTTT | CAISESTFSQPQHF
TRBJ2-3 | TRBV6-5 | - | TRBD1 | TGTGCCAGCAATCGGGACAGGGGGCGGGATACGCAGTATTTT | CASNRDRGRDTQYF
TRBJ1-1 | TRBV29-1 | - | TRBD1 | TGCAGCGTGACAGGGATGAACACTGAAGCTTTCTTT | CSVTGMNTEAFF
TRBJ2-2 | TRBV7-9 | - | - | TGTGCCAGCAGCTTAGGGGTATTGGAGGGCTCCGGGGAGCTGTTTTTT | CASSLGVLEGSGELFF
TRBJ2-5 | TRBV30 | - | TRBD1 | TGTGCCTGGAGTACCTCAGGGGGAGAGACCCAGTACTTC | CAWSTSGGETQYF
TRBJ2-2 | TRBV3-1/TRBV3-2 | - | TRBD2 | TGTGCCAGCAGCCTAGGGACTAGCGGGATTACCGGGGAGCTGTTTTTT | CASSLGTSGITGELFF
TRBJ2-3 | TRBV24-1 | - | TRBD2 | TGTGCCACCAGTGATACTAGCGCTAGCACAGATACGCAGTATTTT | CATSDTSASTDTQYF
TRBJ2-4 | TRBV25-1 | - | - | TGTGCCAGCAGTGATGGAAGGCCAGCCAAAAACATTCAGTACTTC | CASSDGRPAKNIQYF
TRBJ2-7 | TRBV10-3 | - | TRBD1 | TGTGCCACGACCGGGACAGCCGCCTACGAGCAGTACTTC | CATTGTAAYEQYF
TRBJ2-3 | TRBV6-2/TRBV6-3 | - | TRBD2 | TGTGCCAGCAGTTCGACTAGCGGGGACACAGATACGCAGTATTTT | CASSSTSGDTDTQYF
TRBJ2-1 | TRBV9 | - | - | TGTGCCAGCAGCCCGGTGGGGGCCCCCTCTTACAATGAGCAGTTCTTC | CASSPVGAPSYNEQFF
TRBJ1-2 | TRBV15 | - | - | TGTGCCACCAGCAGAGTGGACAGAGTCTATGGCTACACCTTC | CATSRVDRVYGYTF
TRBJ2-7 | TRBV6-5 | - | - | TGTGCCAGCAGTTACAGGGACACCAACTACGAGCAGTACTTC | CASSYRDTNYEQYF
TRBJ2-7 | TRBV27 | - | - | TGTGCCAGCAGTGCCGGCCCTTCCTACGAGCAGTACTTC | CASSAGPSYEQYF
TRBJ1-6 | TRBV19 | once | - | TGTGCCAGTAGTCTAGGTAGGGCAAATTCACCCCTCCACTTT | CASSLGRANSPLHF
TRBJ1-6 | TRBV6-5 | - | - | TGTGCCAGCACCTGGACACGGAATAATTCACCCCTCCACTTT | CASTWTRNNSPLHF
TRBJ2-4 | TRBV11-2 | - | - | TGTGCCAGCAGCCGGGACACGAAAAACATTCAGTACTTC | CASSRDTKNIQYF
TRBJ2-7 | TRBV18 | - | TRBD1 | TGTGCCAGCTCAATAGGGACAGGGGATACCTACGAGCAGTACTTC | CASSIGTGDTYEQYF
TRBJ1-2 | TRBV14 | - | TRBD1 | TGTGCCAGCAGCCCGGACAGGGACTATGGCTACACCTTC | CASSPDRDYGYTF
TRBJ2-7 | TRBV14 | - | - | TGTGCCAGCAGCCCCGTGGGGGGGCTCTTCTACGAGCAGTACTTC | CASSPVGGLFYEQYF
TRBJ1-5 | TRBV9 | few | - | TGTGCCAGCAGCACGTCGGGGCTGGGTCAGCCCCAGCATTTT | CASSTSGLGQPQHF
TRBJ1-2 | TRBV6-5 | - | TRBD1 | TGTGCCAGCAGCATCGGGACAGAGTATGGCTACACCTTC | CASSIGTEYGYTF
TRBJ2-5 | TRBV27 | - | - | TGTGCCAGCAGTGAAGGCAGGATCAAAAAAGAGACCCAGTACTTC | CASSEGRIKKETQYF
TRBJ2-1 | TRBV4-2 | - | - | TGTGCCAGCAGCCAAGTGGTAGCCGAGCAGTTCTTC | CASSQVVAEQFF
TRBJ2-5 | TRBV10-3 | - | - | TGTGCCATCAGTAGCGGGCAAGAGACCCAGTACTTC | CAISSGQETQYF
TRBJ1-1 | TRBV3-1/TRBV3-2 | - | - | TGTGCCAGCAGCCGGACAGTCACTGAAGCTTTCTTT | CASSRTVTEAFF
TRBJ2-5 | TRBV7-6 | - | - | TGTGCCAGCAGCCGTAGACAAGAGACCCAGTACTTC | CASSRRQETQYF
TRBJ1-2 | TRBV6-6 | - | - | TGTGCCAGCAGTCCTCGATCGGACAGTTATGGCTACACCTTC | CASSPRSDSYGYTF